This paragraph covers one T cell receptor beta chain sequence. What this receptor recognizes is not known. No much larger clonotype is one base removed from it; base qualities were not supplied. Healthy control blood was obtained either as purchased buffy coats or from healthy volunteers. Healthy control blood was processed to PBMCs by Ficoll density gradient and cryopreserved, and patient PBMCs were collected before and after transplant. These data come from a study of Tregs in tolerant kidney transplant recipients (dated by TCRdb to between 2018 and 2020). Looking at the study overall: Additional Treg samples were obtained from a 3-day mixed lymphocyte reaction with belatacept, in some cases followed by a roughly 5-day donor restimulation, before recipient CD4+CD25+CD127- cells were sorted. During sorting of primary belatacept mixed lymphocyte reaction cultures, recipient cells were distinguished from donor cells with antibodies. The study used TCRbeta sequencing to identify donor-specific regulatory T cells before combined kidney and bone marrow transplantation, then tracked those cells after transplant. TCRbeta repertoire sequencing was used in a few healthy controls to compare several ways of expanding Tregs specific for an allogeneic donor.

Genomic DNA was extracted from sorted cells with the QIAGEN DNeasy Blood and Tissue Kit for TCRbeta CDR3 sequencing. Through immunoSEQ, high-throughput TCRbeta CDR3 sequencing was done commercially, including PCR amplification with internal controls and bias correction. The original pipeline was this. Unique productive TCRbeta sequences were defined by CDR3 nucleotide sequence when primers matched and otherwise by CDR3 amino acid sequence together with Vbeta and Jbeta genes. Donor-reactive sequences were defined as at least 5-fold expanded in CFSE-low cells versus unstimulated cells, with frequency of at least 0.01% in CFSE-low cells. Jensen-Shannon divergence, calculated on the top 100 TCRbeta sequences ranked by frequency, was used to quantify repertoire divergence. For samples with multiple sequencing runs, sorting error was corrected separately for each run before the runs were pooled. TCRdb carries this immuneACCESS record with in-frame sequences only. Its versions omit some clonotypes, under half of them owing to an unresolved V gene in the studies checked, with the rest unexplained. V, J and clone size were drawn from that table, and D and trimming were deduced from the DNA. In all, the sample holds approximately 30,000 clones, and over 75% of those were seen once. The top ten constitute around 2.4% of the sample.

The full study reports these points: The most biologically relevant and donor-specific TCRbeta repertoire appeared to be identified by expanding Tregs with activated donor B cells. Although technical replication error seemed to be minimal, the question of biological reproducibility was not addressed directly. Because only a small number of patients were included, the study had limitations, and the results will need to be validated in larger populations as well as under other immunosuppression protocols.

CDR1 is given as SNHLY and CDR2 as FYNNEI, both from the germline V gene. The CDR3 contains 13 residues, cysteine and phenylalanine counted. Only the CDR3 region is kept as DNA, spanning 39 bases read in frame from base 1. Cut back by 5 bases and 4 bases, the V and J ends lie 11 bases apart. The TCR comes from a human donor in good health. Sequenced: Tregs from blood cultured with allogeneic cells. The chain uses TRBV2 and TRBJ1-2; D gene: possibly TRBD1, on 6 matching bases. In nucleotide form, the sequence is TGTGCCAGCAGTTTAGGGGGTGGCTATGGCTACACCTTC. This yields the protein CASSLGGGYGYTF. The CDR3 plus the reference TRBV2 and TRBJ1-2 genes for the other parts give the full variable domain: EPEVTQTPSHQVTQMGQEVILRCVPISNHLYFYWYRQILGQKVEFLVSFYNNEISEKSEIFDDQFSVERPDGSNFTLKIRSTKLEDSAMYFCASSLGGGYGYTFGSGTRLTVV.